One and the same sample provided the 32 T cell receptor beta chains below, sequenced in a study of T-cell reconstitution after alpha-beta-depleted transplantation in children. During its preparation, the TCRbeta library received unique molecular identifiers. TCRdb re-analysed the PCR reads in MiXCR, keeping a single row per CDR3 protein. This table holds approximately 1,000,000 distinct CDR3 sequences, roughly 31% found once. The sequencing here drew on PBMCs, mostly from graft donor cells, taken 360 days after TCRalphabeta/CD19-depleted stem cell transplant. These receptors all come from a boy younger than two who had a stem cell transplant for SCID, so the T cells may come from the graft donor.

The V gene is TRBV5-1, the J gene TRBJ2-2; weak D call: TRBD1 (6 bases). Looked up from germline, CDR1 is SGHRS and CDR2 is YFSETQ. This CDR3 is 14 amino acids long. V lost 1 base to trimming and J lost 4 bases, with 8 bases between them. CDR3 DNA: TGCGCCAGCAGCTTGAACAGGGTCACCGGGGAGCTGTTTTTT. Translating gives CASSLNRVTGELFF.

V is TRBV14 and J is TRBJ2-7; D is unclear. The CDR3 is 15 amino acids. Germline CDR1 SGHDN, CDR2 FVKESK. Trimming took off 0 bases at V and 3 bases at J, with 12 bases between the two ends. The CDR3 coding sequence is TGTGCCAGCAGCCAAGATCAGGAGATAAGCTACGAGCAGTACTTC. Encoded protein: CASSQDQEISYEQYF.

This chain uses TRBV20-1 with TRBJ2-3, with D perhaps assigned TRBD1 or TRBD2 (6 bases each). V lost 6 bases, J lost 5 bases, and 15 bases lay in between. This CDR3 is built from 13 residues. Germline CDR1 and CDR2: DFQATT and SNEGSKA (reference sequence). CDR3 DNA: TGCAGTGCCCCACCGGGGGCGGGAGATACGCAGTATTTT. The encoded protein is CSAPPGAGDTQYF.

The CDR3 sequence: CASSQGLGSGDTQYF. The DNA of the CDR3 is TGCGCCAGCAGCCAGGGACTGGGGTCGGGAGATACGCAGTATTTT. The rearrangement joins TRBV4-1 to TRBJ2-3, with a tentative D call TRBD2 (6 bases). This CDR3 spans 15 amino acids. V lost 3 bases and J lost 5, with 15 bases in between. Germline lookup yields CDR1 MGHRA and CDR2 YSYEKL.

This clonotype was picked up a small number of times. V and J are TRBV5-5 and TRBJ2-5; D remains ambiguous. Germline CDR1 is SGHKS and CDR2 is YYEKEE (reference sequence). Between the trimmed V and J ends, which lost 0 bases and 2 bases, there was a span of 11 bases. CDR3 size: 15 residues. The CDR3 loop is CASSLAPAPQETQYF. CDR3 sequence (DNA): TGTGCCAGCAGCTTGGCCCCAGCACCGCAAGAGACCCAGTACTTC. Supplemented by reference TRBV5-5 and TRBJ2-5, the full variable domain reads DAGVTQSPTHLIKTRGQQVTLRCSPISGHKSVSWYQQVLGQGPQFIFQYYEKEERGRGNFPDRFSARQFPNYSSELNVNALLLGDSALYLCASSLAPAPQETQYFGPGTRLLVL.

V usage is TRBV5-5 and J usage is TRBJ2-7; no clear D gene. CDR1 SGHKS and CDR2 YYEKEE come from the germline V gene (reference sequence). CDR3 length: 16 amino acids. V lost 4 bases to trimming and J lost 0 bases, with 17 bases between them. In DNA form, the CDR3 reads TGTGCCAGCAGCCCCGACCGTCATCTTAGCTCCTACGAGCAGTACTTC. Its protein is CASSPDRHLSSYEQYF.

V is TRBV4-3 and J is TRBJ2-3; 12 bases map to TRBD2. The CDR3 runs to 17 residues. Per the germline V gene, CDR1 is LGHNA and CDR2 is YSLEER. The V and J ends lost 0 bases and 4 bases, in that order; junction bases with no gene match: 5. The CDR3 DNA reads TGCGCCAGCAGCCAAGATCTACTAGCGGGGGGTGCAGATACGCAGTATTTT. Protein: CASSQDLLAGGADTQYF.

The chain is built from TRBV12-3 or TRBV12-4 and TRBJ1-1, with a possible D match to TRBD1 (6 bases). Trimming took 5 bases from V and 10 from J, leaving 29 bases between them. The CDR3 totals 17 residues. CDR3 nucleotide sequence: TGTGCCAGCAGTCGGCCTGGGGGGGCTCGGGTACCCGGAGGAGCTTTCTTT. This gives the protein CASSRPGGARVPGGAFF.

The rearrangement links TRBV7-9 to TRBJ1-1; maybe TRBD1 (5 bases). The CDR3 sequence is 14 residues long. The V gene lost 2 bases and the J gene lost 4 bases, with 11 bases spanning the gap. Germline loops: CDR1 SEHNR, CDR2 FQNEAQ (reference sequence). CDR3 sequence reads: CASSLSWGGTEAFF. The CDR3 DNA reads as TGTGCCAGCAGCTTATCGTGGGGGGGCACTGAAGCTTTCTTT.

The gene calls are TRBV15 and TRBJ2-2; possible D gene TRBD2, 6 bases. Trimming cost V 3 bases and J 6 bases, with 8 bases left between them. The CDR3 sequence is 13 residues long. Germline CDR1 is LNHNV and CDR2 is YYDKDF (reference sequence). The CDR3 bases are TGTGCCACCAGCAGTGGAGGGTCCGGGGAGCTGTTTTTT. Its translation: CATSSGGSGELFF.

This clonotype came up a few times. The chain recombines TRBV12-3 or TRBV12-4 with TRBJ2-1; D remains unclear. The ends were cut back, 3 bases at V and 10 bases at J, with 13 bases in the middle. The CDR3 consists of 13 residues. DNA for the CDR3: TGTGCCAGCAGTTTGGAGCCCCGGCGGGAGCAGTTCTTC. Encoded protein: CASSLEPRREQFF.

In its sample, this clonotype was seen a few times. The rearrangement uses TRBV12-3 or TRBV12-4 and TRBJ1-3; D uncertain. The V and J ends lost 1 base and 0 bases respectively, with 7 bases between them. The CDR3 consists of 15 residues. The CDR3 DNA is TGTGCCAGCAGTTTAGGGCGGGACTCTGGAAACACCATATATTTT. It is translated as CASSLGRDSGNTIYF.

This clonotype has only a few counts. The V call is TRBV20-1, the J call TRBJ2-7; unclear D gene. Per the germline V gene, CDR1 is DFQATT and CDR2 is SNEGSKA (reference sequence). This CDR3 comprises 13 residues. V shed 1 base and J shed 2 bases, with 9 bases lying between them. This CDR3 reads CSARVFPAYEQYF. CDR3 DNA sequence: TGCAGTGCTAGAGTCTTCCCAGCCTACGAGCAGTACTTC.

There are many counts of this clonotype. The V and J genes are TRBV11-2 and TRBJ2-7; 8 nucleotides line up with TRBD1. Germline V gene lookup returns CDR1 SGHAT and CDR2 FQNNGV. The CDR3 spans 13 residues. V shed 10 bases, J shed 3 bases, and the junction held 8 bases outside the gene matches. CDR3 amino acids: CATLGTGGYEQYF. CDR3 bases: TGTGCCACCCTCGGGACAGGTGGCTACGAGCAGTACTTC.

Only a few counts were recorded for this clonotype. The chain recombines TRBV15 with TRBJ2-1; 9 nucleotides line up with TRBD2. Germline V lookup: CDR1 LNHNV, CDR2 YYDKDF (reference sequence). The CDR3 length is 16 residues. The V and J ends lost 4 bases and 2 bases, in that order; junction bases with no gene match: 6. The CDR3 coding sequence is TGTGCCACCAGCATACCGCGGGGGGGTACCTACAATGAGCAGTTCTTC. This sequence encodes CATSIPRGGTYNEQFF.

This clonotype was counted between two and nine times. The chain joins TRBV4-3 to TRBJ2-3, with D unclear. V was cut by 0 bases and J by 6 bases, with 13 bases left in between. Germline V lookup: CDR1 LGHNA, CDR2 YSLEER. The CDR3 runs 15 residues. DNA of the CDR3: TGCGCCAGCAGCCAAGATAGAAAGGCCAAGGATACGCAGTATTTT. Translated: CASSQDRKAKDTQYF.

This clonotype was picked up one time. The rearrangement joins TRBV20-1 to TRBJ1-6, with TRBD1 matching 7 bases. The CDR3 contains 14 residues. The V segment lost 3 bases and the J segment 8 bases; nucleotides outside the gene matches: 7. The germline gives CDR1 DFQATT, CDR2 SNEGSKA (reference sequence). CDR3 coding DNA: TGCAGTGCTAGCACCGGGACAGCTTATTCACCCCTCCACTTT. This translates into CSASTGTAYSPLHF.

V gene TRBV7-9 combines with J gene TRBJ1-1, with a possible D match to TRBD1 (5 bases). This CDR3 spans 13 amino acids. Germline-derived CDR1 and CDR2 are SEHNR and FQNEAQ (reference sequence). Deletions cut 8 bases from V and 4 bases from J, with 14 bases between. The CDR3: CASRDPALTEAFF. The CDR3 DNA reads TGTGCCAGCCGGGACCCGGCCCTCACTGAAGCTTTCTTT.

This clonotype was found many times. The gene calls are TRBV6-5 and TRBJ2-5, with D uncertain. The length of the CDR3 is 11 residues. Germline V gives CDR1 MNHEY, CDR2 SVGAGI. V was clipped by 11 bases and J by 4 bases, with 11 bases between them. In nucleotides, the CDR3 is TGTGCCTCTTGGCTGGGAGAGACCCAGTACTTC. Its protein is CASWLGETQYF.

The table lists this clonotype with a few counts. CDR3 DNA: TGCAGCGTGGAAAGACCGGGACAGTCATACAATGAGCAGTTCTTC. This codes for CSVERPGQSYNEQFF. The chain couples TRBV29-1 to TRBJ2-1, with TRBD1 matching 7 bases. The V gene end was trimmed by 6 bases and the J gene end by 4 bases; junction bases not matched to a gene: 12. Germline V gene data show CDR1 as SQVTM and CDR2 as ANQGSEA. The CDR3 extends over 15 amino acids.

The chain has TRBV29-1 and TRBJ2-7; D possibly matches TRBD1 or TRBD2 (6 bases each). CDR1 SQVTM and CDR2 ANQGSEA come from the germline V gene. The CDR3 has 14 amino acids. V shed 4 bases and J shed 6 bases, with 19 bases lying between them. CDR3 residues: CSVVGGLRGAEQYF. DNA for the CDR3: TGCAGCGTTGTGGGGGGTTTGAGGGGGGCCGAGCAGTACTTC.

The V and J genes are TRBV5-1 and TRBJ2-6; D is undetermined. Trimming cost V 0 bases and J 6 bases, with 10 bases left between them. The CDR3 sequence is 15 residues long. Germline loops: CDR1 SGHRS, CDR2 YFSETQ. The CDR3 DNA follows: TGCGCCAGCAGCTTGGGGGGAACGGCGGCCAACGTCCTGACTTTC. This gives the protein CASSLGGTAANVLTF.

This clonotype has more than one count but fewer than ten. The CDR3 DNA reads TGCAGCACCGGACAGGGGGCTTACGAGCAGTACTTC. Translated, it gives CSTGQGAYEQYF. The chain carries TRBV29-1 and TRBJ2-7; 11 bases align to TRBD1. Trimming at V came to 8 bases and at J to 4 bases, leaving 4 bases not matched to a gene. The CDR3 sequence is 12 residues long. From germline, CDR1 is SQVTM and CDR2 ANQGSEA.

CDR3 loop: CASSQDPFFGRAPYNEQFF. CDR3 DNA sequence: TGTGCCAGCAGCCAAGATCCCTTCTTTGGCAGGGCGCCCTACAATGAGCAGTTCTTC. J is TRBJ2-1 and V is TRBV4-2; D is possibly TRBD1 (5 bases). CDR1 LGHNA and CDR2 YNFKEQ come from the germline V gene. This CDR3 region has 19 residues. The germline V and J ends were trimmed by 0 bases and 2 bases, with 20 bases remaining between them.

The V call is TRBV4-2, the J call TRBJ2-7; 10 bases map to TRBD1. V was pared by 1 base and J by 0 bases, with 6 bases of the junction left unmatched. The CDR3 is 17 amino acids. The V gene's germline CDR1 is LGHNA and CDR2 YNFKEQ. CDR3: CASSQAWTGGNSYEQYF. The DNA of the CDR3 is TGTGCCAGCAGCCAAGCCTGGACAGGGGGGAACTCCTACGAGCAGTACTTC.

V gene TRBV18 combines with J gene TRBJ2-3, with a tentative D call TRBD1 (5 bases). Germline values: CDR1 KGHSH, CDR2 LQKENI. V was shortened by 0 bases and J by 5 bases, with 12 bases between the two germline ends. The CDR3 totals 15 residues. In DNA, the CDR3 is TGTGCCAGCTCACCACCGGGGCCCCGGCGAGATACGCAGTATTTT. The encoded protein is CASSPPGPRRDTQYF.

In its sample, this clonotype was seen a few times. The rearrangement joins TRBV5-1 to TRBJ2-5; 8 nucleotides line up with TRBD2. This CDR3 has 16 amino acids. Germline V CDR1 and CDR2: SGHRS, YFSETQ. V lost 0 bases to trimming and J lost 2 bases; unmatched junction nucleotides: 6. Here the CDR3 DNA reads TGCGCCAGCAGCTTGGGAGGGTTAGCGGGACAAGAGACCCAGTACTTC. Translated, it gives CASSLGGLAGQETQYF.

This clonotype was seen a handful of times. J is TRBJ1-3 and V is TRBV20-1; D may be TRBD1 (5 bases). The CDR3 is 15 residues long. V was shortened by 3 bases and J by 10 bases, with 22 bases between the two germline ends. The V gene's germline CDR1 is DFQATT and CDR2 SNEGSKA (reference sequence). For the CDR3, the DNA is TGCAGTGCTAGGGCCTCGGGACGGGTCGATGATACCATATATTTT. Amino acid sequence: CSARASGRVDDTIYF.

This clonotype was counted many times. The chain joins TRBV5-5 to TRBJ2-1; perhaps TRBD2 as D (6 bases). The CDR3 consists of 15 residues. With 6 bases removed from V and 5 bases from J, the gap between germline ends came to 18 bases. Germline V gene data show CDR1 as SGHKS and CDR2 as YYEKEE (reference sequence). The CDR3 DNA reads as TGTGCCAGCATTTACCGAGGCGGGGACCACAATGAGCAGTTCTTC. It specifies CASIYRGGDHNEQFF. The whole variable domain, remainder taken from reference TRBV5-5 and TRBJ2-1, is DAGVTQSPTHLIKTRGQQVTLRCSPISGHKSVSWYQQVLGQGPQFIFQYYEKEERGRGNFPDRFSARQFPNYSSELNVNALLLGDSALYLCASIYRGGDHNEQFFGPGTRLTVL.

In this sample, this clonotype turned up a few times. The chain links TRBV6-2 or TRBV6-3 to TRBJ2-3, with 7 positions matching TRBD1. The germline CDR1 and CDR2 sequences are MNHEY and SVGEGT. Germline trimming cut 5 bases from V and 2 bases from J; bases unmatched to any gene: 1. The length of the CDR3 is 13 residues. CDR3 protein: CASSTGATDTQYF. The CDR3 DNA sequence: TGTGCCAGCAGTACAGGGGCCACAGATACGCAGTATTTT.

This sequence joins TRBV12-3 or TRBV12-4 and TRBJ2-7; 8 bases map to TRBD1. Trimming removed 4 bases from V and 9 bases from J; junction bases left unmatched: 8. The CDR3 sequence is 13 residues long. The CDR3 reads CASSWSPGGAQYF. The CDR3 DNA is TGTGCCAGCAGTTGGAGCCCAGGGGGCGCGCAGTACTTC.

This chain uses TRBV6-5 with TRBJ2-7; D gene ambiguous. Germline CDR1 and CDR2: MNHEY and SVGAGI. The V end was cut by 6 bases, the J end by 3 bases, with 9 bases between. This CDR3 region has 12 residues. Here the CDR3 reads CASRRSVYEQYF. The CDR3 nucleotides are TGTGCCAGCAGGAGGTCAGTCTACGAGCAGTACTTC.